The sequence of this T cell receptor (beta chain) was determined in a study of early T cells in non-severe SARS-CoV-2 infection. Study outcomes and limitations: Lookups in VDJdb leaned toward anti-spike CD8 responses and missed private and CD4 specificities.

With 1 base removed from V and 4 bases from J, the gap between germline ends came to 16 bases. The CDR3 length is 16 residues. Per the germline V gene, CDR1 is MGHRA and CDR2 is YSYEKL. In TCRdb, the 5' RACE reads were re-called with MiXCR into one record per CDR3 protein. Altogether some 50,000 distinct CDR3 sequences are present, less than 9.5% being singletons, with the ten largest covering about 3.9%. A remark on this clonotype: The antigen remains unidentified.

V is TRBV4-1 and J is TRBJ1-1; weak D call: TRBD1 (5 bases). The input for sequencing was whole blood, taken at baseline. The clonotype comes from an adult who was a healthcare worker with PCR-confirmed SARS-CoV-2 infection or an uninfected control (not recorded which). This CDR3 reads CASSQGTGALGTEAFF. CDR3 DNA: TGCGCCAGCAGCCAAGGGACCGGGGCCTTGGGCACTGAAGCTTTCTTT.